Detailed here is one TCR beta chain. Its specificity is not known. The V segment lost 6 bases and the J segment 7 bases; nucleotides outside the gene matches: 14. CDR3 length: 15 amino acids. Germline assignment: CDR1 SEHNR and CDR2 FQNEAQ (reference sequence). Produced via immunoSEQ multiplex PCR; TCRdb's table is partial and in-frame only. The table has tens of thousands of clones, around 77% seen once. These data are taken from a study of radiotherapy plus CTLA-4 blockade in lung cancer. The study's findings and limits: Among blood TCR repertoires after radiotherapy plus ipilimumab, tumor-derived clones expanded. Reports state that early shifts in blood T cell clones, with interferon-beta, best predicted response.

The sample here was peripheral blood, taken from a patient treated with radiotherapy plus ipilimumab. The sequence was collected from a human donor with non-small cell lung cancer whose response to radiotherapy plus ipilimumab could not be evaluated. The chain has TRBV7-9 and TRBJ1-1, with 7 bases matching TRBD1. Written as DNA, the CDR3 is TGTGCCAGCAGACCCCCTTACCGACAGGGCAATGAAGCTTTCTTT. As protein: CASRPPYRQGNEAFF.